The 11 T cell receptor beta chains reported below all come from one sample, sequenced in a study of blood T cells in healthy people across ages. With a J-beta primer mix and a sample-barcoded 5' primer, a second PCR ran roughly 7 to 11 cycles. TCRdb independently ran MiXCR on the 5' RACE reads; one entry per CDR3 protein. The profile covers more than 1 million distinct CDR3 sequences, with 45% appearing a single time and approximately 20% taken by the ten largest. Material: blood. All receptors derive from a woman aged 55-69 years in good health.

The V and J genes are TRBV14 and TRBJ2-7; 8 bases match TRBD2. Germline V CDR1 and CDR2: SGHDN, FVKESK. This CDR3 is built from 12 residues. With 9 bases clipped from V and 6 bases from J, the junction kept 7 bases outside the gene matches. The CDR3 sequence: CASAGTRIEQYF. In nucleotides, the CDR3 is TGTGCCAGTGCCGGGACTAGGATCGAGCAGTACTTC.

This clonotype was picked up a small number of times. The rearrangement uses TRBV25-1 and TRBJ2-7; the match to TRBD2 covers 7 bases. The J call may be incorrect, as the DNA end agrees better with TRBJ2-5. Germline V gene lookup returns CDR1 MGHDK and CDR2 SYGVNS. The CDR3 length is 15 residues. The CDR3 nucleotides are TGTGCCAGCAGTGAAGGACTAGTTTCTCGGGAGACCCAGTACTTC. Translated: CASSEGLVSRETQYF.

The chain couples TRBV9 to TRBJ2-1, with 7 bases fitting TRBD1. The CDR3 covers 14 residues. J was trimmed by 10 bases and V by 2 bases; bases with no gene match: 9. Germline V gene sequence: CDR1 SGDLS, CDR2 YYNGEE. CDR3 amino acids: CASSVGQKIGEQFF. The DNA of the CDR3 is TGTGCCAGCAGCGTGGGACAGAAAATTGGGGAGCAGTTCTTC.

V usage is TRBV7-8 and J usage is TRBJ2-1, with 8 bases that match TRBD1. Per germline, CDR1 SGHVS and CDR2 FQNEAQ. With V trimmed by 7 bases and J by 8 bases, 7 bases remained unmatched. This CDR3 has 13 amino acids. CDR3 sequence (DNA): TGTGCCAGCACCATCCGGACAGGGTATGAGCAGTTCTTC. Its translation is CASTIRTGYEQFF. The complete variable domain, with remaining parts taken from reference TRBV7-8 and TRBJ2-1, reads GAGVSQSPRYKVAKRGQDVALRCDPISGHVSLFWYQQALGQGPEFLTYFQNEAQLDKSGLPSDRFFAERPEGSVSTLKIQRTQQEDSAVYLCASTIRTGYEQFFGPGTRLTVL.

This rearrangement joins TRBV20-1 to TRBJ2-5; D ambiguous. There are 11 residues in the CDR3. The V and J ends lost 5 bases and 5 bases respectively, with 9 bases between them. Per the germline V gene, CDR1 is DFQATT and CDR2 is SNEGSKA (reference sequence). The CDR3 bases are TGCAGTGCTCTGGTGGGGGAGACCCAGTACTTC. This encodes CSALVGETQYF.

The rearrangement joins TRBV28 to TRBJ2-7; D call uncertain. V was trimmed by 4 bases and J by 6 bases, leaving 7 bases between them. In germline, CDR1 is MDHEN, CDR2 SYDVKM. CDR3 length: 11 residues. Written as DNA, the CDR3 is TGTGCCAGCAGTTCGCCCTTCGAGCAGTACTTC. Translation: CASSSPFEQYF.

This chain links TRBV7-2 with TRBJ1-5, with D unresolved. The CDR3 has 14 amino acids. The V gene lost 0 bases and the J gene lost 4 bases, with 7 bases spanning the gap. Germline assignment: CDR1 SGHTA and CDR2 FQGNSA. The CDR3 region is CASSLARGNQPQHF. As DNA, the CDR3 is TGTGCCAGCAGCTTAGCGCGTGGGAATCAGCCCCAGCATTTT.

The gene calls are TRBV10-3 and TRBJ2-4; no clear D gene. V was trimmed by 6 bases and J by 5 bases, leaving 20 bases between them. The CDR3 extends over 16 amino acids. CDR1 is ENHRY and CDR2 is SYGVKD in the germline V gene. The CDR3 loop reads CAISERWSDPENIQYF. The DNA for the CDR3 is TGTGCCATCAGCGAACGGTGGTCGGACCCTGAAAACATTCAGTACTTC.

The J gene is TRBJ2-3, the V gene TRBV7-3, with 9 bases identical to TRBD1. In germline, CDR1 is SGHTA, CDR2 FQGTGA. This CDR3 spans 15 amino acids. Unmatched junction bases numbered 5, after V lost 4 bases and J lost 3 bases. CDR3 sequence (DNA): TGTGCCAGCAGCTCAATGGGACAGGGTACAGATACGCAGTATTTT. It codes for CASSSMGQGTDTQYF.

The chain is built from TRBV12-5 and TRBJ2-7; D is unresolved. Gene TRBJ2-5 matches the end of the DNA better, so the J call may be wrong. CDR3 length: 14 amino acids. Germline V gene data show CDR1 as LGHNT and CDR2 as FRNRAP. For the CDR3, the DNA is TGTGCTAGTGGTAGGGTGGGGTTGGGGGAGACCCAGTACTTC. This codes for CASGRVGLGETQYF.

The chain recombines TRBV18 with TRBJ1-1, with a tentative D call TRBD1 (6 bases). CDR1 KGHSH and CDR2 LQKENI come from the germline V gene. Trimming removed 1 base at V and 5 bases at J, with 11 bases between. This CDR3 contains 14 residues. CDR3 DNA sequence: TGTGCCAGCTCACCACGGGAGGGGGTTACTGAAGCTTTCTTT. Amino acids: CASSPREGVTEAFF.